The sequence of this TCR beta chain was determined in a study of T cell responses to AZD1222 COVID-19 vaccine (TCRdb year 2021). For context, the study as a whole: Because spike-specific TCR depth and breadth did not differ between the two schedules, AZD1222 recipients who got a second dose at roughly 4 weeks were pooled with those who got a second dose at roughly 12 weeks. Trial participants were enrolled by age into subgroups of 18-55, 56-69 and 70-plus years, and 148, 28 and 57 TCR-sequenced participants, respectively, were included in these subgroups. TCR sequencing covered 233 trial participants: nearly 210 given two doses of AZD1222 and about 26 given two doses of MenACWY control vaccine.

Points the paper makes about the study in general: Vaccine-associated CD4 TCRs spanned the whole spike protein, with dominant responses in regions 160-218 and 743-854. Because no samples from the day 14 peak response were available, repertoires could be characterized only after the peak T cell response. In the small 56-69-year group, the increase in depth fell short of significance, most likely because of low power. Most participants were white British and females outnumbered males, and the authors suggested that clonal diversity may have been underestimated. Reportedly, close to half of the unique spike-specific TCRs recognized epitopes lying outside the regions that are mutated in the B.1.351 and B.1.1.7 variants. Only a handful of AZD1222 recipients were SARS-CoV-2 seropositive at baseline, limiting conclusions about previously exposed vaccinees. A significant rise in spike-specific TCR breadth and depth was observed after two AZD1222 doses relative to day 0 and relative to MenACWY recipients.

Taken with the paper, the label for time point translates to: baseline before first vaccination. Vaccinee samples were obtained from the UK trials COV001 and COV002, which included a single-blind randomized controlled phase 2/3 trial of AZD1222 (ChAdOx1 nCoV-19) in healthy adults. Trial participant PBMC samples were collected at day 0 and day 28 after the second dose for TCRbeta chain sequencing. The CDR3 regions of human TCRbeta chains were analyzed by immunosequencing. The source study handled its data this way. TCRs in the repertoires were compared against a reference library of SARS-CoV-2-specific TCRs that had been generated with the MIRA antigen-specificity platform. Breadth meant the fraction of unique TCRs that were SARS-CoV-2-associated, whereas depth meant the fraction of total T cells that were SARS-CoV-2-associated. Using the MIRA data, each spike-specific TCR was assigned both to the spike region to which the TCR was reactive and to a CD4 or CD8 class. Log10-transformed breadth and depth values were compared by one-way ANOVA with Sidak's multiple comparisons tests. TCRdb's version of the immuneACCESS table is confined to in-frame rearrangements and falls short of the full clone set. An unresolved V gene accounts for under half of the shortfall where checked; the remainder is of unknown origin. V and J calls and clone size are those listed in that table; D and trimming were worked out from the DNA. Within this sample are nearly 90,000 clones, with approximately 85% of them counted one time only. The ten largest clones take up approximately 6.3% of the sample.

Remarks on this clone: Its antigen specificity is not known. Base qualities are not recorded, but no much larger clone differs from it by a single base.

The CDR3 holds 16 amino acids from the cysteine to the phenylalanine. CDR3 DNA only is kept here, 48 bases in frame from base 1. Sequenced material: peripheral blood, taken on day 0 of AZD1222 vaccination. This sequence originates from an adult in good health. Recombination joined TRBV21-1 with TRBJ2-7; the D segment call TRBD2 is taken from the table without a DNA check. TRBV21-1 is shown as a pseudogene. CDR3 region: CASSSSLAHPTYEQYF. In nucleotides, the sequence is TGTGCCAGCAGCAGTTCCCTAGCACACCCCACCTACGAGCAGTACTTC.